The 17 T cell receptor beta chains below were found in one sample sequenced in a study of T-cell memory formation after mild COVID-19. TCRdb processed the 5' RACE reads anew with MiXCR; each CDR3 protein has one entry. The profile shows 350,000 or so distinct CDR3 sequences, under 25% of them singletons. The material sequenced was PBMCs or a T cell subset sorted from them (not recorded which). Source of these receptors: a man between 18 and 29 years old who had mild COVID-19 (a few samples of this study predate the infection). Cell type and time point are not known.

This clonotype was picked up a small number of times. The rearrangement uses TRBV4-3 and TRBJ2-2, with a possible D match to TRBD2 (5 bases). Trimming took 0 bases from V and 1 from J, leaving 9 bases between them. The germline V gene encodes CDR1 LGHNA and CDR2 YSLEER. The CDR3 contains 16 residues. This chain's CDR3 is CASSQDRRKNTGELFF. The CDR3 nucleotides are TGCGCCAGCAGCCAAGATAGGAGGAAGAACACCGGGGAGCTGTTTTTT.

This rearrangement joins TRBV5-1 to TRBJ2-7; D may correspond to TRBD1 or TRBD2 (5 bases each). Trimming left V 3 bases short and J 1 base short, with 14 bases between. Germline CDR1 reads SGHRS; CDR2 reads YFSETQ. The CDR3 is 15 residues long. The CDR3 reads CASSYWGTESYEQYF. The CDR3, as DNA: TGCGCCAGCAGCTATTGGGGGACCGAATCCTACGAGCAGTACTTC.

This clonotype was recorded a few times. J is TRBJ1-2 and V is TRBV29-1; D may be TRBD1 (5 bases). This CDR3 is built from 13 residues. Trimming took off 3 bases at V and 1 base at J, with 9 bases between the two ends. CDR1 and CDR2 (germline): SQVTM, ANQGSEA. CDR3 in DNA: TGCAGCGTTGAGTCAGGGAATAACTATGGCTACACCTTC. Translated, it gives CSVESGNNYGYTF.

This chain links TRBV7-8 with TRBJ2-7; 7 bases map to TRBD2. The germline V gene has CDR1 SGHVS and CDR2 FQNEAQ. CDR3 length: 14 residues. V lost 5 bases, J lost 10 bases, and 14 bases stayed unmatched. CDR3 nucleotide sequence: TGTGCCAGCAGCGCCGACCGGGACTACCCTGAACAGTACGTC. Its translation: CASSADRDYPEQYV.

V gene TRBV9 combines with J gene TRBJ2-6, with TRBD2 matching over 7 bases. CDR1 is SGDLS, CDR2 YYNGEE, per germline. The V gene end was trimmed by 0 bases and the J gene end by 2 bases; junction bases not matched to a gene: 2. The CDR3 covers 16 residues. The CDR3 DNA follows: TGTGCCAGCAGCGTAGGGGGAGGGGCTGGGGCCAACGTCCTGACTTTC. Translating gives CASSVGGGAGANVLTF. Filled out from reference TRBV9 and TRBJ2-6, the complete variable domain reads DSGVTQTPKHLITATGQRVTLRCSPRSGDLSVYWYQQSLDQGLQFLIQYYNGEERAKGNILERFSAQQFPDLHSELNLSSLELGDSALYFCASSVGGGAGANVLTFGAGSRLTVL.

The rearrangement joins TRBV20-1 to TRBJ1-6; a weak D match, TRBD1 (5 bases). Trimming took 6 bases from V and 7 from J, leaving 16 bases between them. Germline loops: CDR1 DFQATT, CDR2 SNEGSKA (reference sequence). The CDR3 length is 14 residues. The CDR3 nucleotides read TGCAGTGCCGCCCTGGCAGGGCCCAATTCACCCCTCCACTTT. It codes for CSAALAGPNSPLHF.

This clonotype occurred a few times. This sequence joins TRBV28 and TRBJ1-2; D may be TRBD1 (5 bases). This CDR3 has 12 residues. Per germline, CDR1 MDHEN and CDR2 SYDVKM. V was clipped by 5 bases and J by 4 bases, with 8 bases between them. CDR3 sequence reads: CASSVQGYGYTF. CDR3 bases: TGTGCCAGCAGTGTCCAGGGCTATGGCTACACCTTC.

This clonotype was seen a handful of times. The chain employs TRBV5-1 and TRBJ2-2, with D unresolved. Trimming left V 4 bases short and J 8 bases short, with 15 bases between. The CDR3 contains 14 residues. Germline-derived CDR1 and CDR2 are SGHRS and YFSETQ. The CDR3 reads CASSPSASSGELFF. As DNA, the CDR3 is TGCGCCAGCAGCCCCTCGGCTTCGTCTGGGGAGCTGTTTTTT.

The chain links TRBV12-3 or TRBV12-4 to TRBJ2-3; 8 nucleotides line up with TRBD1. The CDR3 is 14 amino acids. J gave up 3 bases and V 6 bases, and 5 bases lay outside the gene matches. The CDR3 nucleotides read TGTGCCAGCAGACCAGGGGGCTTGACAGATACGCAGTATTTT. Protein product: CASRPGGLTDTQYF.

This clonotype was seen more than once but under ten times. J is TRBJ2-7 and V is TRBV7-2; 7 positions agree with TRBD2. CDR1 is SGHTA, CDR2 FQGNSA, per germline. This CDR3 comprises 15 residues. With 0 bases clipped from V and 5 bases from J, the junction kept 7 bases outside the gene matches. CDR3 sequence: CASSLALGGGNEQYF. The CDR3 nucleotides are TGTGCCAGCAGCTTAGCGCTGGGGGGGGGTAACGAGCAGTACTTC. The complete variable domain, with remaining parts taken from reference TRBV7-2 and TRBJ2-7, reads GAGVSQSPSNKVTEKGKDVELRCDPISGHTALYWYRQSLGQGLEFLIYFQGNSAPDKSGLPSDRFSAERTGGSVSTLTIQRTQQEDSAVYLCASSLALGGGNEQYFGPGTRLTVT.

This clonotype was detected only a few times. This chain connects TRBV7-8 to TRBJ1-5; 7 bases are a match to TRBD1. Germline values: CDR1 SGHVS, CDR2 FQNEAQ. V shed 2 bases, J shed 1 base, and the junction held 5 bases outside the gene matches. This CDR3 spans 16 amino acids. CDR3 in amino acids: CASSLWGTESNQPQHF. The CDR3 region has the DNA TGTGCCAGCAGCTTATGGGGGACAGAGAGCAATCAGCCCCAGCATTTT.

The chain is built from TRBV6-2 or TRBV6-3 and TRBJ2-1; D uncertain. V lost 3 bases and J lost 0, with 12 bases in between. CDR3 length: 16 residues. From germline, CDR1 is MNHEY and CDR2 SVGEGT. The CDR3 loop is CASSYLPARSYNEQFF. In DNA, the CDR3 is TGTGCCAGCAGTTATTTGCCCGCCCGCTCCTACAATGAGCAGTTCTTC.

This clonotype was observed a handful of times. The chain has TRBV6-2 or TRBV6-3 and TRBJ2-7; D possibly corresponds to TRBD2 (5 bases). The germline V gene has CDR1 MNHEY and CDR2 SVGEGT. V lost 6 bases and J 4 bases, leaving 16 bases between the germline ends. This CDR3 is built from 14 residues. CDR3 region: CASRRAFGVYEQYF. The CDR3 nucleotides are TGTGCCAGCAGACGTGCCTTCGGGGTGTACGAGCAGTACTTC.

This chain uses TRBV6-5 with TRBJ1-2; D is perhaps TRBD1 (5 bases). Trimming shortened V by 8 bases and J by 2 bases, and 21 bases separated the two germline ends. The germline V gene encodes CDR1 MNHEY and CDR2 SVGAGI. This CDR3 has 16 amino acids. The DNA for the CDR3 is TGTGCCAGCTCTCGGACCGCCGGGGACGTAAACTATGGCTACACCTTC. Protein sequence: CASSRTAGDVNYGYTF.

This clonotype was observed a few times. The genes are TRBV24-1 and TRBJ1-1, with a possible D match to TRBD1 (5 bases). Between the trimmed V and J ends, which lost 9 bases and 10 bases, there was a span of 5 bases. Germline lookup yields CDR1 KGHDR and CDR2 SFDVKD. This CDR3 contains 8 residues. DNA for the CDR3: TGTGCCACCGGGGGAGCTTTCTTT. Residues: CATGGAFF.

This clonotype was seen just once. The chain employs TRBV4-3 and TRBJ2-5; 8 nucleotides agree with TRBD1. The V gene's germline CDR1 is LGHNA and CDR2 YSLEER. The V and J ends lost 1 base and 4 bases, in that order; junction bases with no gene match: 5. CDR3 length equals 15 residues. The CDR3 DNA sequence: TGCGCCAGCAGCCAAGCGGACAGGGAAGGAGAGACCCAGTACTTC. Its protein is CASSQADREGETQYF.

The rearrangement uses TRBV4-2 and TRBJ2-5, with TRBD1 matching 11 bases. Germline lookup yields CDR1 LGHNA and CDR2 YNFKEQ. This CDR3 is 15 amino acids long. The V segment lost 5 bases and the J segment 5 bases; nucleotides outside the gene matches: 7. CDR3 coding DNA: TGTGCCAGCAGCGTACGGGACAGGGGGTCTGAGACCCAGTACTTC. It yields the protein CASSVRDRGSETQYF.